The 32 T cell receptor beta chains given below trace back to one sample, sequenced in a study of cytomegalovirus exposure and HLA in healthy donors (dated by TCRdb to about 2017). The method was the immunoSEQ multiplex PCR assay. A mixture of 60 forward primers for TCR Vbeta segments and 13 reverse primers for TCR Jbeta segments was used in the multiplex PCR. Held by TCRdb, this immuneACCESS table contains in-frame sequences only and omits some clones. Under half of the omission traces to an unresolved V gene where checked; the cause of the rest is unknown. The sample records 60,000 to 95,000 clones, 78% of which are singletons. The ten largest account for 8% to 9.5% of the sample. The specimen sequenced was PBMCs. These receptors were collected from a woman aged 40 to 49 in good health and CMV-seropositive.

The V and J genes are TRBV5-1 and TRBJ2-7; maybe TRBD1 (5 bases). The CDR3 runs to 16 residues. Germline V CDR1 and CDR2: SGHRS, YFSETQ. Trimming took 4 bases from V and 3 from J, leaving 20 bases between them. The DNA for the CDR3 is TGCGCCAGCAGCCCGATCGTCGGCAGGGTGGTCTACGAGCAGTACTTC. This codes for CASSPIVGRVVYEQYF.

This clone was seen only a few times. The rearrangement joins TRBV2 to TRBJ2-1; TRBD2 matches 8 bases. The CDR3 spans 15 residues. Germline assignment: CDR1 SNHLY and CDR2 FYNNEI. The V gene end was trimmed by 7 bases and the J gene end by 2 bases; junction bases not matched to a gene: 7. The CDR3 DNA sequence: TGTGCCAGCAAACAGGGCGGGGGGCCCTACAATGAGCAGTTCTTC. It codes for CASKQGGGPYNEQFF.

The chain uses TRBV7-3 and TRBJ1-6, with D perhaps matching TRBD1 (6 bases). The CDR3 has 15 residues. Trimming took 2 bases from V and 11 from J, leaving 16 bases between them. Germline V gives CDR1 SGHTA, CDR2 FQGTGA. The CDR3 DNA is TGTGCCAGCAGCTTAGAGGGGGGGCCGTCAACACCCCTCCACTTT. It codes for CASSLEGGPSTPLHF.

The chain links TRBV11-3 to TRBJ2-1; TRBD1 matches 9 bases. Trimming took 0 bases from V and 1 from J; bases not matched to a gene: 1. Germline V gene lookup returns CDR1 SGHNT and CDR2 YENEEA. The CDR3 spans 16 residues. In DNA, the CDR3 is TGTGCCAGCAGCTTAGAAGACAGGGGGTCCTACAATGAGCAGTTCTTC. Translation: CASSLEDRGSYNEQFF.

This chain connects TRBV28 to TRBJ2-7; 12 bases are shared with TRBD2. This CDR3 has 14 residues. The germline gives CDR1 MDHEN, CDR2 SYDVKM. Trimming removed 4 bases from V and 2 bases from J; junction bases left unmatched: 0. The CDR3 sequence: CASSSSGGAYEQYF. Written as DNA, the CDR3 is TGTGCCAGCAGTTCTAGCGGGGGGGCCTACGAGCAGTACTTC.

The chain employs TRBV27 and TRBJ2-5, with TRBD2 identical over 10 bases. Germline V CDR1 and CDR2: MNHEY, SMNVEV (reference sequence). Unmatched junction bases numbered 8, after V lost 6 bases and J lost 4 bases. There are 15 residues in the CDR3. The CDR3 region is CASRLPGTSAETQYF. The CDR3 region has the DNA TGTGCCAGCAGGCTTCCCGGGACTAGCGCAGAGACCCAGTACTTC.

V usage is TRBV6-1 and J usage is TRBJ1-6, with no clear D. This CDR3 region has 15 residues. Trimming shortened V by 0 bases and J by 4 bases, and 7 bases separated the two germline ends. CDR1 and CDR2 (germline): MNHNS, SASEGT. The CDR3: CASSEAAGYNSPLHF. The CDR3 DNA sequence: TGTGCCAGCAGTGAAGCTGCGGGATATAATTCACCCCTCCACTTT.

J is TRBJ1-4 and V is TRBV5-1, with 8 bases lining up with TRBD1. Trimming took 4 bases from V and 8 from J; bases not matched to a gene: 7. The germline V gene has CDR1 SGHRS and CDR2 YFSETQ. The CDR3 totals 14 residues. The DNA for the CDR3 is TGCGCCAGCAGCAGGGGACAGGAGGGCGAAAAACTGTTTTTT. This translates into CASSRGQEGEKLFF.

The rearrangement joins TRBV7-9 to TRBJ2-7; a possible D gene is TRBD1 (6 bases). Trimming left V 1 base short and J 3 bases short, with 19 bases between. The CDR3 is 17 amino acids. Looked up from germline, CDR1 is SEHNR and CDR2 is FQNEAQ (reference sequence). The CDR3 loop reads CASSLVQGGLVDYEQYF. In DNA form, the CDR3 reads TGTGCCAGCAGCTTAGTACAGGGTGGGCTTGTCGACTACGAGCAGTACTTC.

The rearrangement links TRBV28 to TRBJ2-7, with TRBD1 matching over 9 bases. CDR3 length: 16 amino acids. V shed 5 bases, J shed 2 bases, and the junction held 10 bases outside the gene matches. Germline-derived CDR1 and CDR2 are MDHEN and SYDVKM. CDR3 sequence (DNA): TGTGCCAGCAGTCTATTCTCCGGGACAGGGCCCTACGAGCAGTACTTC. It translates to CASSLFSGTGPYEQYF.

The rearrangement links TRBV7-6 to TRBJ1-1; no definite D call. The CDR3 covers 17 residues. With 5 bases removed from V and 0 bases from J, the gap between germline ends came to 19 bases. In germline, CDR1 is SGHVS, CDR2 FNYEAQ. For the CDR3, the DNA is TGTGCCAGCAGCCGAGGGTTAGGATCCGACCTGAACACTGAAGCTTTCTTT. Its protein product is CASSRGLGSDLNTEAFF.

This clone has just a few counts. The rearrangement uses TRBV11-2 and TRBJ2-1; 11 nucleotides line up with TRBD2. From germline, CDR1 is SGHAT and CDR2 FQNNGV. CDR3 length: 16 amino acids. The trim removed 4 bases at V and 4 bases at J, leaving 6 bases unmatched. The CDR3 DNA is TGTGCCAGCAGCTACCGACTAGCGGGGATGTACAATGAGCAGTTCTTC. It specifies CASSYRLAGMYNEQFF.

The rearrangement joins TRBV10-3 to TRBJ2-7; 8 bases map to TRBD2. The CDR3 extends over 16 amino acids. With 3 bases clipped from V and 4 bases from J, the junction kept 11 bases outside the gene matches. Germline V lookup: CDR1 ENHRY, CDR2 SYGVKD. Here the CDR3 reads CAISELGRGDFYEQYF. CDR3 DNA sequence: TGTGCCATCAGTGAATTGGGGCGGGGGGACTTTTACGAGCAGTACTTC.

The J gene is TRBJ2-5, the V gene TRBV29-1; no reliable D call. Trimming took 1 base from V and 5 from J, leaving 8 bases between them. CDR1 and CDR2 from the germline V gene are SQVTM and ANQGSEA. The CDR3 is 12 amino acids. CDR3 sequence reads: CSVEAGFETQYF. The CDR3 bases are TGCAGCGTTGAAGCGGGTTTCGAGACCCAGTACTTC. The full variable domain, with the rest looked up from reference TRBV29-1 and TRBJ2-5, is SAVISQKPSRDICQRGTSLTIQCQVDSQVTMMFWYRQQPGQSLTLIATANQGSEATYESGFVIDKFPISRPNLTFSTLTVSNMSPEDSSIYLCSVEAGFETQYFGPGTRLLVL.

In its sample, this clone was seen a few times. The rearrangement joins TRBV6-6 to TRBJ2-7; 10 bases are shared with TRBD2. CDR1 MNHNY and CDR2 SVGAGI come from the germline V gene (reference sequence). The trim removed 3 bases at V and 4 bases at J, leaving 3 bases unmatched. The CDR3 totals 14 residues. The CDR3 here is CASSYSGGLYEQYF. Written as DNA, the CDR3 is TGTGCCAGCAGTTATAGCGGGGGGTTGTACGAGCAGTACTTC.

The chain joins TRBV5-5 to TRBJ2-7; 8 positions agree with TRBD1. Germline lookup yields CDR1 SGHKS and CDR2 YYEKEE (reference sequence). The CDR3 sequence is 15 residues long. Losses at the gene ends were 0 bases for V and 2 bases for J; bases not matched to a gene: 4. The CDR3 loop is CASSLAPDRAYEQYF. CDR3 DNA: TGTGCCAGCAGCTTGGCTCCGGACAGGGCCTACGAGCAGTACTTC.

The chain employs TRBV11-3 and TRBJ2-7; TRBD1 is a possible D gene (6 bases). This CDR3 is built from 14 residues. V lost 4 bases and J 1 base, leaving 11 bases between the germline ends. Germline V gene data show CDR1 as SGHNT and CDR2 as YENEEA. CDR3 protein: CASSSRQDSYEQYF. CDR3 nucleotide sequence: TGTGCCAGCAGCTCGAGACAGGATTCCTACGAGCAGTACTTC.

This sequence joins TRBV27 and TRBJ1-1; 7 nucleotides agree with TRBD1. Losses at the gene ends were 7 bases for V and 3 bases for J; bases not matched to a gene: 11. The CDR3 length is 15 residues. Germline V gene sequence: CDR1 MNHEY, CDR2 SMNVEV (reference sequence). The CDR3 sequence: CASTATPQGDTEAFF. The CDR3, as DNA: TGTGCCAGCACCGCTACCCCCCAGGGGGACACTGAAGCTTTCTTT.

The V gene is TRBV30, the J gene TRBJ1-4; TRBD1 agrees at 8 bases. From germline, CDR1 is GTSNPN and CDR2 SVGIG (reference sequence). The J segment lost 4 bases and the V segment lost 7 bases, leaving 5 bases of the junction unmatched. The CDR3 totals 13 residues. The DNA for the CDR3 is TGTGCCTACCAGGGGGCGAGTAATGAAAAACTGTTTTTT. This translates into CAYQGASNEKLFF.

This clone was picked up one time. The chain uses TRBV27 and TRBJ2-3; perhaps TRBD2 as D (7 bases). The V end was cut by 6 bases, the J end by 2 bases, with 18 bases between. Per germline, CDR1 MNHEY and CDR2 SMNVEV (reference sequence). The CDR3 is 16 amino acids. The chain's CDR3 is CASSRWGGAITDTQYF. CDR3 DNA sequence: TGTGCCAGCAGCCGTTGGGGGGGGGCGATCACAGATACGCAGTATTTT.

The chain combines TRBV7-3 with TRBJ2-3; 12 bases align to TRBD2. Germline assignment: CDR1 SGHTA and CDR2 FQGTGA. J was trimmed by 5 bases and V by 5 bases; bases with no gene match: 11. This CDR3 has 17 amino acids. The CDR3 coding sequence is TGTGCCAGCAGCCCGTTCGCTAGCGGGGGGGCAGGAGATACGCAGTATTTT. This translates into CASSPFASGGAGDTQYF.

This chain uses TRBV6-5 with TRBJ2-7; D might be TRBD2 (5 bases). Trimming removed 0 bases from V and 6 bases from J, with 15 bases in between. The CDR3 runs to 15 residues. Germline V lookup: CDR1 MNHEY, CDR2 SVGAGI. The CDR3 here is CASSYSRSVRGEQYF. CDR3 sequence (DNA): TGTGCCAGCAGTTACTCGAGATCGGTACGGGGCGAGCAGTACTTC.

V is TRBV7-9 and J is TRBJ1-2; TRBD1 matches 11 bases. Germline CDR1 reads SEHNR; CDR2 reads FQNEAQ (reference sequence). V dropped 0 bases and J dropped 5; count of bases not matched to a gene: 8. The CDR3 has 17 amino acids. CDR3 DNA: TGTGCCAGCAGCTTAGCAACCGGGACAGGGGGTAAATATGGCTACACCTTC. This sequence encodes CASSLATGTGGKYGYTF.

For the CDR3, the DNA is TGTGCCAGCCAGGGGATAAACGAGCAGTACTTC. Amino acids: CASQGINEQYF. The chain carries TRBV28 and TRBJ2-7, with a tentative D call TRBD1 (6 bases). Per germline, CDR1 MDHEN and CDR2 SYDVKM. V lost 8 bases, J lost 5 bases, and 10 bases lay in between. This CDR3 contains 11 residues. Together with reference TRBV28 and TRBJ2-7, the CDR3 gives the full variable domain: DVKVTQSSRYLVKRTGEKVFLECVQDMDHENMFWYRQDPGLGLRLIYFSYDVKMKEKGDIPEGYSVSREKKERFSLILESASTNQTSMYLCASQGINEQYFGPGTRLTVT.

J is TRBJ2-3 and V is TRBV7-2; tentatively, D is TRBD2 (6 bases). CDR3 length: 15 residues. The ends were cut back, 3 bases at V and 1 base at J, with 11 bases in the middle. Per the germline V gene, CDR1 is SGHTA and CDR2 is FQGNSA. The CDR3 is CASSFLRGGTDTQYF. In nucleotides, the CDR3 is TGTGCCAGCAGCTTTCTGCGGGGAGGCACAGATACGCAGTATTTT.

V is TRBV27 and J is TRBJ2-3; D is unclear. The CDR3 is made up of 11 amino acids. Germline loops: CDR1 MNHEY, CDR2 SMNVEV (reference sequence). V lost 7 bases and J 2 bases, leaving 4 bases between the germline ends. CDR3 nucleotide sequence: TGTGCCAGCATCTCCACAGATACGCAGTATTTT. Amino acid sequence: CASISTDTQYF.

The V gene is TRBV10-3, the J gene TRBJ2-7; 8 bases fit TRBD2. The CDR3 is 13 amino acids. From germline, CDR1 is ENHRY and CDR2 SYGVKD. J was trimmed by 9 bases and V by 0 bases; bases with no gene match: 4. In nucleotides, the CDR3 is TGTGCCATCAGTGAGTCCTCGCTAGCGGGGCAGTACTTC. Translating gives CAISESSLAGQYF.

The rearrangement links TRBV19 to TRBJ1-2, with 9 positions matching TRBD1. There are 14 residues in the CDR3. With V trimmed by 5 bases and J by 6 bases, 7 bases remained unmatched. Germline lookup yields CDR1 LNHDA and CDR2 SQIVND (reference sequence). In DNA form, the CDR3 reads TGTGCCAGTAGTTTAACCGGGACAGGGCATGGCTACACCTTC. This codes for CASSLTGTGHGYTF.

This clone showed up just a few times. CDR3 amino acids: CATSGTFGEAFF. CDR3 sequence (DNA): TGTGCCACCTCCGGTACCTTTGGTGAAGCTTTCTTT. The V gene is TRBV11-1, the J gene TRBJ1-1; no definite D call. The ends were cut back, 10 bases at V and 7 bases at J, with 16 bases in the middle. The length of the CDR3 is 12 residues. Germline CDR1 and CDR2: SGHAT and FQDESV (reference sequence). Complete variable domain (other parts from reference TRBV11-1 and TRBJ1-1): EAEVAQSPRYKITEKSQAVAFWCDPISGHATLYWYRQILGQGPELLVQFQDESVVDDSQLPKDRFSAERLKGVDSTLKIQPAELGDSAMYLCATSGTFGEAFFGQGTRLTVV.

This clone was picked up one time. This chain uses TRBV6-1 with TRBJ2-5; tentatively, D is TRBD1 (5 bases). The DNA end is more similar to TRBJ2-7, so the J call may be wrong. The CDR3 is made up of 15 amino acids. Germline assignment: CDR1 MNHNS and CDR2 SASEGT. The DNA for the CDR3 is TGTGCCAGCAGTGAATTTGTTGGGGCGGTGTCCGAGCAGTACTTC. This codes for CASSEFVGAVSEQYF.

The V and J genes are TRBV25-1 and TRBJ2-2; 7 bases map to TRBD1. V shed 6 bases and J 5 bases; nucleotides not matched to a gene: 3. CDR1 is MGHDK, CDR2 SYGVNS, per germline. This CDR3 is built from 13 residues. The chain's CDR3 is CASRRQGTGELFF. DNA for the CDR3: TGTGCCAGCAGGCGACAGGGTACCGGGGAGCTGTTTTTT.

A note on this clone: The junction and the germline gene differ at one end; a read error may be behind it. The V gene is TRBV6-4, the J gene TRBJ2-3, with 10 bases identical to TRBD2. The length of the CDR3 is 17 residues. Germline CDR1 MRHNA, CDR2 SNTAGT. This CDR3 is CATSRSSGGSGTDTQYF. The CDR3 nucleotides are TGTGCCACCAGTCGGAGTAGCGGGGGGTCCGGCACAGATACGCAGTATTTT.